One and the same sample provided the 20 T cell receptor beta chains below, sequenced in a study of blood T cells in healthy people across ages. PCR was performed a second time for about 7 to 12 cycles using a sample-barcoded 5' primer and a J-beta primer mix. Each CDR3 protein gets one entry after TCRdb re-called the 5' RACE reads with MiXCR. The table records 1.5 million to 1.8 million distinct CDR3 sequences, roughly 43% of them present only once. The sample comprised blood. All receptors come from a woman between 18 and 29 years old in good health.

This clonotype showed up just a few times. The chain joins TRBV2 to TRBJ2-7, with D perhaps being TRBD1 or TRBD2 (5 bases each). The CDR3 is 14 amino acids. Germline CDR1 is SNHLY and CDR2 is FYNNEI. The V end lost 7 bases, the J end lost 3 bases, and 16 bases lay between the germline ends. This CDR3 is CASKIRGPIYEQYF. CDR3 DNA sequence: TGTGCCAGCAAAATTCGGGGACCAATCTACGAGCAGTACTTC. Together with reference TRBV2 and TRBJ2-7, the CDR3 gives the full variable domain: EPEVTQTPSHQVTQMGQEVILRCVPISNHLYFYWYRQILGQKVEFLVSFYNNEISEKSEIFDDQFSVERPDGSNFTLKIRSTKLEDSAMYFCASKIRGPIYEQYFGPGTRLTVT.

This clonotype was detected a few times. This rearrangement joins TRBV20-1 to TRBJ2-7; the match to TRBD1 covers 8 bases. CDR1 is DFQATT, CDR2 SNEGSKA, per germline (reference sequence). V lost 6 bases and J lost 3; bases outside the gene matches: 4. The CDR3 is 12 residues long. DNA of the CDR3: TGCAGTGCCCAGGGGGCTTACTACGAGCAGTACTTC. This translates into CSAQGAYYEQYF.

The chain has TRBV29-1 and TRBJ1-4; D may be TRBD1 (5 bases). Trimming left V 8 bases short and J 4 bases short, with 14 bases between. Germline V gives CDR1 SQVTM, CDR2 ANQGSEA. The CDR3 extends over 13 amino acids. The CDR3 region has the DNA TGCAGCCCCCCGGGACGTATTAATGAAAAACTGTTTTTT. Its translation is CSPPGRINEKLFF.

The CDR3 nucleotides are TGTGCCAGCAGTGCCAACAACTACCGGAACACTGAAGCTTTCTTT. Translated, it gives CASSANNYRNTEAFF. V gene TRBV2 combines with J gene TRBJ1-1; unclear D gene. The CDR3 loop spans 15 amino acids. V lost 4 bases, J lost 1 base, and 13 bases lay in between. CDR1 is SNHLY and CDR2 is FYNNEI in the germline V gene.

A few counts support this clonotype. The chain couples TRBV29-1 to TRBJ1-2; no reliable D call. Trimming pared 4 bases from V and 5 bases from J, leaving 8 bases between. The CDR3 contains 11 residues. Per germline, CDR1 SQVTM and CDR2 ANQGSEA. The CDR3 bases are TGCAGCGTTGTCGGACGATATGGCTACACCTTC. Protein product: CSVVGRYGYTF.

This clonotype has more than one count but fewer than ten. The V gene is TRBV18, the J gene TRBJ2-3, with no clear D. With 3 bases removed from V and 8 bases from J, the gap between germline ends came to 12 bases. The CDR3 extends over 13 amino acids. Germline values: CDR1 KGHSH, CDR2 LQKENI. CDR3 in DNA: TGTGCCAGCTCACCTTCCTCCACGGGTACGCAGTATTTT. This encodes CASSPSSTGTQYF.

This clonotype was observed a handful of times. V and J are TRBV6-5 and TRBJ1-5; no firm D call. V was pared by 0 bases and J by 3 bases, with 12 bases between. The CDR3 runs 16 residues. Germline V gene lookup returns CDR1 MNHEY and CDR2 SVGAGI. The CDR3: CASSYSKSSLNQPQHF. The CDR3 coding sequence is TGTGCCAGCAGTTACTCAAAGAGTTCCCTCAATCAGCCCCAGCATTTT.

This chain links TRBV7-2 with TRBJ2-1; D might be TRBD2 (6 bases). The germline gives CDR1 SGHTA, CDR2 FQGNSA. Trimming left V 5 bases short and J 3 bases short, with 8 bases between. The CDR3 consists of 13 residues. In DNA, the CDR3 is TGTGCCAGCAGCAAGACTAGCTACAATGAGCAGTTCTTC. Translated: CASSKTSYNEQFF. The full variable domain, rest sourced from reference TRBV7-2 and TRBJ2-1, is GAGVSQSPSNKVTEKGKDVELRCDPISGHTALYWYRQSLGQGLEFLIYFQGNSAPDKSGLPSDRFSAERTGGSVSTLTIQRTQQEDSAVYLCASSKTSYNEQFFGPGTRLTVL.

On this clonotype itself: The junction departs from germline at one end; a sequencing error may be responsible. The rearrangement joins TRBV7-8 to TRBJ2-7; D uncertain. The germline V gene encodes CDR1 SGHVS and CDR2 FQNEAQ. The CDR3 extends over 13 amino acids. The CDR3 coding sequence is TGTGCCAGCAGCTCCTTGTGGATCTACGGGCAGTACTTC. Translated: CASSSLWIYGQYF. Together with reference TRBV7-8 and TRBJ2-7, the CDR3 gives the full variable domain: GAGVSQSPRYKVAKRGQDVALRCDPISGHVSLFWYQQALGQGPEFLTYFQNEAQLDKSGLPSDRFFAERPEGSVSTLKIQRTQQEDSAVYLCASSSLWIYGQYFGPGTRLTVT.

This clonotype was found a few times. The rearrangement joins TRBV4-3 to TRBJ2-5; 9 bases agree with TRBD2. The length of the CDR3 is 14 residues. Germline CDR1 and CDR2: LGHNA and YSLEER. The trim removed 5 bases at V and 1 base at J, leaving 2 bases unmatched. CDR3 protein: CASSWGLAQETQYF. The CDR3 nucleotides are TGCGCCAGCAGCTGGGGACTAGCCCAAGAGACCCAGTACTTC.

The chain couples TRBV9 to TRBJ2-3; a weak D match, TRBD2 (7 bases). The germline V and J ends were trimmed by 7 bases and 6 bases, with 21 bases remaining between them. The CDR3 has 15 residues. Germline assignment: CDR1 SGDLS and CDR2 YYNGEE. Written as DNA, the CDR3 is TGTGCCAGCGAGGGGGGGGAGGGAATAGTGGATACGCAGTATTTT. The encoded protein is CASEGGEGIVDTQYF.

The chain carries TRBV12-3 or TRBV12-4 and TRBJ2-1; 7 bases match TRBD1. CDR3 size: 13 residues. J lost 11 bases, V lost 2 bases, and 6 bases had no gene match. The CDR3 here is CASSLPYRGKQFF. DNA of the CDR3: TGTGCCAGCAGTTTACCCTACAGGGGTAAGCAGTTCTTC.

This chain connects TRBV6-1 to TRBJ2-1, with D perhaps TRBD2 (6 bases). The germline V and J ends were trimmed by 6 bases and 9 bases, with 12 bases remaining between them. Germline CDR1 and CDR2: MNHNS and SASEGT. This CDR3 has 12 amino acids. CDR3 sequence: CASRAPGLEQFF. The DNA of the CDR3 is TGTGCCAGCAGAGCCCCGGGACTTGAGCAGTTCTTC.

The CDR3 spells CASSQASSYPYEQYF. The CDR3 DNA sequence: TGTGCCAGCAGCCAAGCCTCTAGTTACCCCTACGAGCAGTACTTC. The chain uses TRBV14 and TRBJ2-7; unclear D gene. Trimming left V 1 base short and J 2 bases short, with 12 bases between. Germline loops: CDR1 SGHDN, CDR2 FVKESK. The CDR3 length is 15 residues.

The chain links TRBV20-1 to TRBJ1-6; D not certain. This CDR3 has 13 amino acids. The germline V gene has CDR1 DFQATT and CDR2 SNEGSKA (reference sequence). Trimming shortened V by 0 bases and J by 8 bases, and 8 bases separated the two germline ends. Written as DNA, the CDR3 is TGCAGTGCTAGAGATTCGGGTGATTCACCCCTCCACTTT. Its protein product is CSARDSGDSPLHF.

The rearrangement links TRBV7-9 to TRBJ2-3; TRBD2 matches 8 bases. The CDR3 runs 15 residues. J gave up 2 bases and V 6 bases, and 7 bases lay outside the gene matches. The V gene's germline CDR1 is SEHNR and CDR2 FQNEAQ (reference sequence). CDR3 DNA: TGTGCCAGCAGGCAAACTAGCGGATCCACAGATACGCAGTATTTT. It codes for CASRQTSGSTDTQYF.

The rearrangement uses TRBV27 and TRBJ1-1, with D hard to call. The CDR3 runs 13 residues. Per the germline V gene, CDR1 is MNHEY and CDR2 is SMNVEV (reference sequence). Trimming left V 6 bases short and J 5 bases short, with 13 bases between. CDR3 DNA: TGTGCCAGCAGAATTCGCCTGGGGACTGAAGCTTTCTTT. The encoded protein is CASRIRLGTEAFF.

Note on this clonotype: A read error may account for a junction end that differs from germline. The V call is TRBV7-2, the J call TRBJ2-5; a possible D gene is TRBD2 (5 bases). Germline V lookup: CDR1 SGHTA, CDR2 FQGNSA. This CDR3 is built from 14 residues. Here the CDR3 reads CAGSLGREQETQYF. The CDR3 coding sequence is TGTGCCGGCAGCTTAGGACGGGAACAAGAGACCCAGTACTTC.

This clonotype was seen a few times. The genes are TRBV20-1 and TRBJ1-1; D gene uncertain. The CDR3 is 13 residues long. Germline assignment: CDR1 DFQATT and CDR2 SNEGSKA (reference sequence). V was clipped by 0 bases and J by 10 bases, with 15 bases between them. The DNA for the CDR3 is TGCAGTGCTAGAGAAACAAAGGGCAGAACAGCTTTCTTT. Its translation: CSARETKGRTAFF.

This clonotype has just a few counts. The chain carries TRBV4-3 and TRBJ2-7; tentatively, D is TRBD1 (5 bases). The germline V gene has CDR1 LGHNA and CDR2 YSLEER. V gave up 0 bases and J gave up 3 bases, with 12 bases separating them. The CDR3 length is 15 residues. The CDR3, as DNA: TGCGCCAGCAGCCAAGATGTGTTTACAGGCTACGAGCAGTACTTC. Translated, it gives CASSQDVFTGYEQYF.